This T cell receptor (beta chain) was observed in a study of blood T cell repertoires in COVID-19. The data were produced by immunoSEQ multiplex PCR, yet TCRdb's version contains in-frame clones alone and is incomplete. The profile shows 110,000 or so clones, roughly 85% of them singletons. The sequence was collected from a woman aged 60-75 years with COVID-19, enrolled during active disease. Sequencing was performed on peripheral blood.

The CDR3: CAWSLGGGGTDTQYF. The DNA for the CDR3 is TGTGCCTGGAGCCTCGGGGGAGGGGGCACAGATACGCAGTATTTT. The rearrangement uses TRBV30 and TRBJ2-3; 7 nucleotides line up with TRBD2. Trimming cost V 3 bases and J 1 base; bases outside gene matches: 7. The length of the CDR3 is 15 residues. Germline V gives CDR1 GTSNPN, CDR2 SVGIG (reference sequence).